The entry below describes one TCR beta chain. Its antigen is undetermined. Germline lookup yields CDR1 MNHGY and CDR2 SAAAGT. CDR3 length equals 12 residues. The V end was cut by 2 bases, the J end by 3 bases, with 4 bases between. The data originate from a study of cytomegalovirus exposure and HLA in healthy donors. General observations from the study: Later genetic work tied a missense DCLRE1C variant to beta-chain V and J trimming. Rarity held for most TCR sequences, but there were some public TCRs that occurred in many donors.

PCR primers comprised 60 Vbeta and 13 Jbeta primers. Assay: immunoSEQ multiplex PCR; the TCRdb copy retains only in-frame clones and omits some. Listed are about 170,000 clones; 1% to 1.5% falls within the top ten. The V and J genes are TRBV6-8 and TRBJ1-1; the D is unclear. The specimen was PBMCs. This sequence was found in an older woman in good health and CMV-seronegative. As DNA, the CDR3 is TGTGCCAGCAGTTACACGGACACTGAAGCTTTCTTT. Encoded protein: CASSYTDTEAFF.